These T cell receptor beta chains were read from a single sample in a study of T-cell reconstitution after alpha-beta-depleted transplantation in children. TCRdb redid the calling of the PCR reads with MiXCR, one entry per CDR3 protein. The table has around 300,000 distinct CDR3 sequences, about 9.5% seen once; the top ten hold less than 8%. The sample in question was PBMCs, obtained before TCRalphabeta/CD19-depleted stem cell transplant. The source of these receptors is a boy less than two years old with acute myeloid leukemia, due to receive a stem cell transplant. Each CDR3 is given with its conserved first and last residue. A D gene is named only where the DNA matches it firmly. The size entry is marked missing in some rows and otherwise reads once, few, many or a size class.

V,size,J,D,DNA,CDR3
TRBV29-1,many,TRBJ2-7,TRBD1,TGCAGCGTTGAAGCCCTGGGGACAGGGACCGCCTACGAGCAGTACTTC,CSVEALGTGTAYEQYF
TRBV12-3/TRBV12-4,-,TRBJ1-4,-,TGCAGGCAGGGGAGCGCATCGAATGAAAAACTGTTTTTT,CRQGSASNEKLFF
TRBV10-3,-,TRBJ1-5,TRBD1,TGTGCCATCAGAACAGGGGAGGAACAGCCCCAGCATTTT,CAIRTGEEQPQHF
TRBV5-5,-,TRBJ2-7,TRBD2,TGTGCCAGCAGCTGGACTAGCGGGTTGAGCTCCTACGAGCAGTACTTC,CASSWTSGLSSYEQYF
TRBV2,few,TRBJ2-4,-,TGTGCCAGCAATGGCGCCGGCAAGTCCCTTCTAGCCAAAAACATTCAGTACTTC,CASNGAGKSLLAKNIQYF
TRBV7-3,few,TRBJ1-4,-,TGTGCCAGCAGCCATGGGCCCCTTAATGAAAAACTGTTTTTT,CASSHGPLNEKLFF
TRBV5-1,many,TRBJ2-7,-,TGCGCCAGGCCGATACAGGGACCTAGCGTGGGGGAGCAGTACTTC,CARPIQGPSVGEQYF
TRBV7-2,many,TRBJ2-1,-,TGTGCCAGCAGCTTAGTCGCGGGGCTTTACAATGAGCAGTTCTTC,CASSLVAGLYNEQFF
TRBV29-1,many,TRBJ2-3,TRBD2,TGCAGCGTTGAAGGGAGCCTAGCGGGAGAGGCAGATACGCAGTATTTT,CSVEGSLAGEADTQYF
TRBV12-3/TRBV12-4,many,TRBJ1-5,-,TGTGCCAGCAGTTCGACAGGACGAAATCAGCCCCAGCATTTT,CASSSTGRNQPQHF
TRBV7-8,many,TRBJ2-1,TRBD2,TGTGCCAGCACAAACAGGACTAGCGGGAGTTATGGTGAGCAGTTCTTC,CASTNRTSGSYGEQFF
TRBV18,many,TRBJ2-7,-,TGTGCCAGCTCACCACGAAGCTCTCCCTACGAGCAGTACTTC,CASSPRSSPYEQYF
TRBV5-5,many,TRBJ2-7,TRBD2,TGTGCCAGCAGCTTGGGACTAGCGGGAGGAGAGCAGTACTTC,CASSLGLAGGEQYF
TRBV6-2/TRBV6-3,-,TRBJ1-5,TRBD1,TGTGCCAGCAGTTACTCGTCCAGGGGGGCCCAGCCCCAGCATTTT,CASSYSSRGAQPQHF
TRBV12-3/TRBV12-4,-,TRBJ2-5,-,TGTGCCAACAGTTTGGGTTTCAGAGAGACCCAGTACTTC,CANSLGFRETQYF
TRBV12-3/TRBV12-4,many,TRBJ1-1,-,TGTGCCAGCAGTTTAAGGGGTTGGACTGAAGCTTTCTTT,CASSLRGWTEAFF
TRBV5-4,-,TRBJ1-6,-,TGTGCCAGCAGCTCCCCCGTTGAGGCTACACCCCTCCACTTT,CASSSPVEATPLHF
TRBV12-3/TRBV12-4,-,TRBJ1-6,-,TGTGCCAGCAGAGGCACAGGTCGCTCTTCACCCCTCCACTTT,CASRGTGRSSPLHF
TRBV12-3/TRBV12-4,once,TRBJ2-7,-,TGTGCCAGCAGTTTACCCGACCTCTACGAGCAGTACTTC,CASSLPDLYEQYF
TRBV6-2/TRBV6-3,many,TRBJ2-7,TRBD2,TGTGCCAGCAGTTACGCGGGGGGAGCCTACTACGAGCAGTACTTC,CASSYAGGAYYEQYF
TRBV10-3,many,TRBJ2-3,-,TGTGCCATCAGTGACGGGGGAAATACGCAGTATTTT,CAISDGGNTQYF
TRBV5-1,many,TRBJ1-1,-,TGCGCCAGCAGCTCAGGGAGGGGGACTGAAGCTTTCTTT,CASSSGRGTEAFF
TRBV12-3/TRBV12-4,-,TRBJ2-7,-,TGTGCCAGCGCCGACAGGTTCACCTACGAGCAGTACTTC,CASADRFTYEQYF
TRBV5-6,many,TRBJ2-3,TRBD2,TGTGCCAGCAGCTTGATGAGCGGGGGGCATAGCACAGATACGCAGTATTTT,CASSLMSGGHSTDTQYF
TRBV12-3/TRBV12-4,many,TRBJ2-1,TRBD2,TGTGCCAGCAGTTTCCTAGCGGCTTACAATGAGCAGTTCTTC,CASSFLAAYNEQFF
TRBV7-3,many,TRBJ2-1,-,TGTGCCAGCAGCTTAGGGGGAATTAATGAGCAGTTCTTC,CASSLGGINEQFF
TRBV4-2,-,TRBJ2-7,TRBD2,TGTGCCAGCAGCCAAGAAGGGGCTAGCGGGAGGTATTACTACGAGCAGTACTTC,CASSQEGASGRYYYEQYF
TRBV12-3/TRBV12-4,many,TRBJ2-7,-,TGTGCCAGCAGTCCCGGTGGAAGGGGAGGAGGTGAGCAGTACTTC,CASSPGGRGGGEQYF
TRBV4-3,many,TRBJ1-2,-,TGCGCCAGCAGCCTCCTGGCGGGGCTTGGCTATGGCTACACCTTC,CASSLLAGLGYGYTF
TRBV10-3,many,TRBJ2-7,-,TGTGCCATCAGTGAGCTTCAGAAACGAGCCTACGAGCAGTACTTC,CAISELQKRAYEQYF
TRBV4-3,many,TRBJ2-3,TRBD2,TGCGCCAGCAGCCGATTACTAGCGGGAGGATTCCCAGATACGCAGTATTTT,CASSRLLAGGFPDTQYF
TRBV4-1,many,TRBJ2-5,-,TGCGCCAGCAGCCAAGGACAGTCTTATCGAGAGACCCAGTACTTC,CASSQGQSYRETQYF
TRBV7-7,few,TRBJ2-1,-,TGTGCCAGCAGTAGGGGGGCGGGAGTTTCTTACAATGAGCAGTTCTTC,CASSRGAGVSYNEQFF
TRBV11-2,many,TRBJ2-7,-,TGTGCCAGCAGCCCCACAGGGCCCATGGACGAGCAGTACTTC,CASSPTGPMDEQYF
TRBV3-1,many,TRBJ2-1,-,TGTGCCAGCACCGCTGCACGGAGCTCCTACAATGAGCAGTTCTTC,CASTAARSSYNEQFF
TRBV24-1,many,TRBJ1-5,-,TGTGCCACCAGTGATCCCCGTCATGGGCAGCCCCAGCATTTT,CATSDPRHGQPQHF
TRBV19,few,TRBJ2-3,-,TGTGCCAGTAGCTGGTATAGCACAGATACGCAGTATTTT,CASSWYSTDTQYF
TRBV7-9,many,TRBJ2-5,TRBD2,TGTGCCAGCAGCCCCTTAGCGGGCCCACAAGAGACCCAGTACTTC,CASSPLAGPQETQYF
TRBV7-8,few,TRBJ2-7,TRBD2,TGTGCCAGCAGCACCCGGACTAGCTCTTACGAGCAGTACTTC,CASSTRTSSYEQYF
TRBV5-1,many,TRBJ1-2,TRBD1,TGCGCCAGCAGCTTGGACAGGGGAGGCGGCTACACCTTC,CASSLDRGGGYTF
TRBV5-1,many,TRBJ1-4,-,TGCGCCAGCAGCTTGGACAGGGTTAATGAAAAACTGTTTTTT,CASSLDRVNEKLFF
TRBV7-8,many,TRBJ1-1,-,TGTGCCAGCAGCTGGGTGGGGGGGGACACTGAAGCTTTCTTT,CASSWVGGDTEAFF
TRBV27,many,TRBJ1-1,TRBD1,TGTGCCAGCAGTTTATCCTACTCAGGGGGCAATGAAGCTTTCTTT,CASSLSYSGGNEAFF